This TCR beta chain was sequenced for a study of blood T cell repertoires in COVID-19. Study-wide context: Sources were T cells, B-cell-depleted T cells, or PBMCs; the material itself was cDNA or gDNA.

Trimming left V 0 bases short and J 3 bases short, with 8 bases between. The length of the CDR3 is 14 residues. Germline-derived CDR1 and CDR2 are SGHNT and YYREEE (reference sequence). Only one count was recorded for this clone. The assay was immunoSEQ multiplex PCR, and TCRdb's table has in-frame clones only and misses some. Of around 150,000 clones listed, about 92% are singletons. Sequencing used peripheral blood. This chain joins TRBV5-4 and TRBJ2-3; weak D call: TRBD2 (6 bases). The receptor was derived from a woman aged 60 to 75 with COVID-19, enrolled during active disease. The CDR3: CASSLGGATDTQYF. The CDR3 coding sequence is TGTGCCAGCAGCTTGGGCGGGGCAACAGATACGCAGTATTTT.